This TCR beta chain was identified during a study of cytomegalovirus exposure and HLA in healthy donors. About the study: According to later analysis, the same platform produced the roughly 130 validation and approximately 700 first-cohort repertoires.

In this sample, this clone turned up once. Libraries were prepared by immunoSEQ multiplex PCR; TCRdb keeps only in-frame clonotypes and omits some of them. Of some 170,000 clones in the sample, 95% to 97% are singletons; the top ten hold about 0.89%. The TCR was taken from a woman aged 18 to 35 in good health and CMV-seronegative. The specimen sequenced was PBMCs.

This CDR3 is CASSISRVSQETQYF. CDR3 bases: TGTGCCAGTAGTATATCCCGGGTCAGCCAAGAGACCCAGTACTTC. This chain links TRBV19 with TRBJ2-5; no clear D gene. Germline CDR1 and CDR2: LNHDA and SQIVND (reference sequence). Trimming shortened V by 2 bases and J by 1 base, and 11 bases separated the two germline ends. The CDR3 consists of 15 residues.